These 14 T cell receptor beta chains share one sample of origin, sequenced in a study of T cells in women clearing cervical HPV infection. Data came from immunoSEQ multiplex PCR; TCRdb stores just in-frame clones and leaves some out. In total, the table holds more than 15,000 clones. The specimen was blood buffy coat. These receptors were obtained from a woman aged 18 to 75 with a cervical HPV16 infection that either progressed to CIN3+ or cleared (not recorded which).

Of note for this clone: The CDR3 end lies 3 residues beyond the end of the read and is filled in from the germline J gene. The rearrangement links TRBV7-6 to TRBJ2-3; TRBD2 matches 10 bases. CDR1 and CDR2 (germline): SGHVS, FNYEAQ. The V and J ends lost 5 bases and 4 bases, in that order; junction bases with no gene match: 6. The CDR3 covers 15 residues. CDR3 amino acids: CASSPRTSGADTQYF. Incomplete CDR3 DNA: TGTGCCAGCAGCCCCCGGACTAGCGGCGCAGATACG. Drawing the rest from reference TRBV7-6 and TRBJ2-3, the complete variable domain is GAGVSQSPRYKVTKRGQDVALRCDPISGHVSLYWYRQALGQGPEFLTYFNYEAQQDKSGLPNDRFSAERPEGSISTLTIQRTEQRDSAMYRCASSPRTSGADTQYFGPGTRLTVL.

Remarks on this clone: The missing CDR3 end, 3 residues past where the read stops, is filled in from the germline J gene. V and J are TRBV6-2 or TRBV6-3 and TRBJ2-7, with 8 nucleotides matching TRBD2. The CDR3 is 14 amino acids. Germline CDR1 reads MNHEY; CDR2 reads SVGEGT. The J segment lost 5 bases and the V segment lost 5 bases, leaving 8 bases of the junction unmatched. This chain's CDR3 is CASSTPGGRHEQYF. The sequenced CDR3 bases are TGTGCCAGCAGTACCCCGGGGGGGAGGCACGAG.

Comments on this clone: The read falls 3 residues short of the CDR3 end, and the missing part is taken from the germline J gene. The gene calls are TRBV7-9 and TRBJ2-2, with a tentative D call TRBD1 (6 bases). Germline CDR1 and CDR2: SEHNR and FQNEAQ (reference sequence). The CDR3 contains 11 residues. Trimming left V 11 bases short and J 6 bases short, with 10 bases between. CDR3 DNA (partial): TGTGCCGCGGCAGGGGCCGGGGAG. Translation: CAAAGAGE. The whole CDR3 is CAAAGAGELFF.

On this clone: The read falls 3 residues short of the CDR3 end, and the missing part is taken from the germline J gene. The V and J genes are TRBV7-9 and TRBJ2-3; 8 nucleotides line up with TRBD1. The CDR3 is 15 residues long. In germline, CDR1 is SEHNR, CDR2 FQNEAQ (reference sequence). V lost 5 bases to trimming and J lost 0 bases; unmatched junction nucleotides: 4. CDR3 residues: CASSDRGSSTDTQYF. CDR3 bases read: TGTGCCAGCAGCGACAGGGGAAGTAGCACAGATACG.

With regard to this clone: The CDR3 extends 3 residues past the end of the read, so its final part is completed from the germline J gene. The chain couples TRBV30 to TRBJ1-6, with a possible D match to TRBD1 (6 bases). Trimming left V 4 bases short and J 0 bases short, with 16 bases between. In germline, CDR1 is GTSNPN, CDR2 SVGIG (reference sequence). This CDR3 contains 17 residues. This CDR3 is CAWNQQRGSSYNSPLHF. The DNA read from the CDR3 is TGTGCCTGGAACCAACAAAGGGGGAGCTCCTATAATTCACCC.

With regard to this clone: Sequencing ends 3 residues short of the CDR3 end; the germline J gene provides the rest. The chain is built from TRBV30 and TRBJ1-1; the match to TRBD1 covers 8 bases. Per germline, CDR1 GTSNPN and CDR2 SVGIG (reference sequence). This CDR3 is 12 amino acids long. Trimming cost V 4 bases and J 7 bases; bases outside gene matches: 5. The CDR3 here is CAWTLDRGEAFF. CDR3 DNA (partial): TGTGCCTGGACCCTCGACAGGGGTGAA.

Turning to this clone: The read falls 3 residues short of the CDR3 end, and the missing part is taken from the germline J gene. The V gene is TRBV11-2, the J gene TRBJ1-1, with a weak D call TRBD1 (5 bases). Germline V CDR1 and CDR2: SGHAT, FQNNGV. V dropped 6 bases and J dropped 0 bases, with 11 bases sitting between them. The CDR3 has 14 amino acids. The CDR3 bases that were read are TGTGCCAGCAGTATAGGGGTGTTGAACACTGAA. The encoded protein is CASSIGVLNTE. The entire CDR3 protein is CASSIGVLNTEAFF.

On this clone itself: The read ends 3 residues shy of where the CDR3 ends; the end is completed using the germline J gene. The V call is TRBV5-1, the J call TRBJ1-3; no clear D. The CDR3 sequence is 17 residues long. CDR1 is SGHRS and CDR2 is YFSETQ in the germline V gene. Deletions cut 0 bases from V and 0 bases from J, with 13 bases between. The CDR3 DNA, read in part, is TGCGCCAGCAGCTTGGCCGGTTCGGGGTACTCTGGAAACACC. Its protein is CASSLAGSGYSGNT. The full CDR3 protein reads CASSLAGSGYSGNTIYF.

With respect to this clone: Read data end 3 residues before the CDR3 end; the end is taken from the germline J gene. The rearrangement joins TRBV4-1 to TRBJ2-3; possible D gene TRBD2, 5 bases. The CDR3 sequence is 16 residues long. Deletions cut 4 bases from V and 2 bases from J, with 16 bases between. Germline V gives CDR1 MGHRA, CDR2 YSYEKL. CDR3 DNA, as far as it was read: TGCGCCAGCAGCCCGCAGATGAGGGTGGCCACAGATACG. It codes for CASSPQMRVATDT. The entire CDR3 reads CASSPQMRVATDTQYF.

The part of the CDR3 DNA that was read is TGTGCCATCAGTGAGACCGGACAGGGGTATCAGCCC. Translating it yields CAISETGQGYQP. The complete CDR3 sequence is CAISETGQGYQPQHF. The chain has TRBV10-3 and TRBJ1-5, with 9 bases identical to TRBD1. The sequenced fragment ends 3 residues before the CDR3 boundary, so the rest is inferred from the germline J gene. The V and J ends lost 2 bases and 5 bases, in that order; junction bases with no gene match: 4. CDR1 ENHRY and CDR2 SYGVKD come from the germline V gene. This CDR3 spans 15 amino acids.

This clone is identified as medium-sized from frequency. The sequenced part of the CDR3 DNA is TGTGCCTGGAGTGTACTACAGGATAATGAAAAA. This sequence encodes CAWSVLQDNEK. In full, the CDR3 reads CAWSVLQDNEKLFF. This chain links TRBV30 with TRBJ1-4; maybe TRBD1 (5 bases). The read ends 3 residues shy of where the CDR3 ends; the end is completed using the germline J gene. The CDR3 totals 14 residues. Trimming removed 0 bases at V and 4 bases at J, with 9 bases between. Germline lookup yields CDR1 GTSNPN and CDR2 SVGIG (reference sequence). Combining the CDR3 with reference TRBV30 and TRBJ1-4 gives the whole variable domain SQTIHQWPATLVQPVGSPLSLECTVEGTSNPNLYWYRQAAGRGLQLLFYSVGIGQISSEVPQNLSASRPQDRQFILSSKKLLLSDSGFYLCAWSVLQDNEKLFFGSGTQLSVL.

About this clone: The CDR3 goes on 3 residues after the read ends, and that part is filled in from the germline J gene. The gene calls are TRBV12-3 or TRBV12-4 and TRBJ2-5; 7 bases map to TRBD1. CDR3 length: 18 residues. V shed 5 bases and J 2 bases; nucleotides not matched to a gene: 17. CDR3 in amino acids: CASSPSTGNGIYQETQYF. The sequenced CDR3 bases are TGTGCCAGCAGTCCCTCGACAGGGAATGGGATTTATCAAGAGACC.

Remarks on this clone: Read coverage stops 3 residues before the CDR3 terminus; the germline J gene supplies the remainder. The chain is built from TRBV2 and TRBJ2-7, with TRBD2 matching over 14 bases. The CDR3 loop spans 17 amino acids. In germline, CDR1 is SNHLY, CDR2 FYNNEI. Trimming at V came to 6 bases and at J to 4 bases, leaving 11 bases not matched to a gene. The CDR3 sequence: CASRGGTSGGAAYEQYF. The part of the CDR3 DNA that was read is TGTGCCAGCAGGGGGGGGACTAGCGGGGGAGCCGCGTACGAG.

As for this clone: The read gets to within 3 residues of the CDR3 end, and the germline J gene fills in the rest. The genes are TRBV5-1 and TRBJ2-7; 9 bases are shared with TRBD1. Germline V gives CDR1 SGHRS, CDR2 YFSETQ. The V gene end was trimmed by 3 bases and the J gene end by 0 bases; junction bases not matched to a gene: 4. The CDR3 runs to 15 residues. The CDR3 region is CASSWGQGISYEQYF. The DNA read from the CDR3 is TGCGCCAGCAGCTGGGGACAGGGTATCTCCTACGAG.